This T cell receptor (beta chain) came from a study of spatial heterogeneity in lung cancer. Study findings and constraints: For expanded intratumoral alpha and beta TCRs, counts tracked tumor mutation counts.

This sample's time point: sample taken at primary tumor resection. The CDR3 totals 11 residues. Germline V gives CDR1 MNHEY, CDR2 SVGEGT. V was trimmed by 5 bases and J by 1 base, leaving 1 base between them. This clonotype was seen ten or more times. Its matching antigen is unknown. TCRdb re-analysed the 5' RACE reads in MiXCR, keeping a single row per CDR3 protein. The sample lists several thousand distinct CDR3 sequences, roughly 15% seen once, with about 21% in the top ten. This material consisted of lung tumor tissue, taken at surgery. This clonotype was obtained from a female donor with early-stage non-small cell lung cancer. V usage is TRBV6-2 or TRBV6-3 and J usage is TRBJ2-3, with no clear D. The CDR3 is CASSRTDTQYF. The CDR3 DNA follows: TGTGCCAGCAGTCGCACAGATACGCAGTATTTT.